Listed below are T cell receptor beta chains from one sample, sequenced in a study of blood T cell repertoires in COVID-19. Using immunoSEQ multiplex PCR, the repertoire was profiled, and TCRdb retains in-frame clones only, with some absent. The sample holds roughly 380,000 clones, around nine tenths seen once. The sequenced material came from PBMCs or T cells enriched from blood (not recorded which). These TCRs come from a young woman who had been exposed to COVID-19. CDR3s include the opening cysteine and the closing phenylalanine or tryptophan. The D gene is left open where the match is weak. Size is stated for part of the rows, as once, few or many counts, or as a class when the clone is expanded.

j_gene: TRBJ2-7
v_gene: TRBV29-1
abundance: -
d_gene: TRBD2
CDR3nt: TGCAGCGTGGAACTAGCGGGAAACAACCCCTACGAGCAGTACTTC
CDR3aa: CSVELAGNNPYEQYF

j_gene: TRBJ1-6
v_gene: TRBV11-3
abundance: -
d_gene: -
CDR3nt: TGTGCCAGCAGCTTTTTATCTCGGGGGAGCTCCTATAATTCACCCCTCCACTTT
CDR3aa: CASSFLSRGSSYNSPLHF

j_gene: TRBJ2-5
v_gene: TRBV18
abundance: once
d_gene: -
CDR3nt: TGTGCCAGCTCACCCGGGAACTTAGAGACCCAGTACTTC
CDR3aa: CASSPGNLETQYF

j_gene: TRBJ2-1
v_gene: TRBV4-1
abundance: -
d_gene: -
CDR3nt: TGCGCCAGCAGCCAAGAGAGGTCGTACAATGAGCAGTTCTTC
CDR3aa: CASSQERSYNEQFF

j_gene: TRBJ1-1
v_gene: TRBV11-3
abundance: -
d_gene: -
CDR3nt: TGTGCCAGCAGCAAAGCAGGACTGTTGACTGAAGCTTTCTTT
CDR3aa: CASSKAGLLTEAFF

j_gene: TRBJ1-6
v_gene: TRBV5-1
abundance: -
d_gene: -
CDR3nt: TGCGCCAGCAGCTTGGGGCCAGACAGCTATAATTCACCCCTCCACTTT
CDR3aa: CASSLGPDSYNSPLHF

j_gene: TRBJ2-1
v_gene: TRBV28
abundance: -
d_gene: TRBD2
CDR3nt: TGTGCCAGCAGTTTGGCGGGGGTGGGAAGTAGTGAGCAGTTCTTC
CDR3aa: CASSLAGVGSSEQFF

j_gene: TRBJ2-7
v_gene: TRBV6-5
abundance: -
d_gene: TRBD1
CDR3nt: TGTGCCAGCAGTACCACCTTGACAGGGACCTACGAGCAGTACTTC
CDR3aa: CASSTTLTGTYEQYF

j_gene: TRBJ2-3
v_gene: TRBV7-6
abundance: -
d_gene: TRBD2
CDR3nt: TGTGCCAGCAGCCGAATAGCGGGAGGGTCGGATACGCAGTATTTT
CDR3aa: CASSRIAGGSDTQYF

j_gene: TRBJ2-1
v_gene: TRBV19
abundance: -
d_gene: TRBD1
CDR3nt: TGTGCCAGTAGTCCACCCGGGACAGGGAATCCCAATGAGCAGTTCTTC
CDR3aa: CASSPPGTGNPNEQFF

j_gene: TRBJ1-1
v_gene: TRBV7-6
abundance: -
d_gene: TRBD1
CDR3nt: TGTGCCAGCAGCTTAAGGACAGGGGGTACGGGCACTGAAGCTTTCTTT
CDR3aa: CASSLRTGGTGTEAFF

j_gene: TRBJ1-1
v_gene: TRBV2
abundance: -
d_gene: -
CDR3nt: TGTGCCAGCAACCGCCCGGGGGAGTGGACTGAAGCTTTCTTT
CDR3aa: CASNRPGEWTEAFF

j_gene: TRBJ2-1
v_gene: TRBV28
abundance: once
d_gene: TRBD2
CDR3nt: TGTGCCAGCAGTCCCCAAACTAGCGGGAACAATGAGCAGTTCTTC
CDR3aa: CASSPQTSGNNEQFF

j_gene: TRBJ2-1
v_gene: TRBV21-1
abundance: -
d_gene: -
CDR3nt: TGTGCCAGCAGCGATGGTACTAGCGGCTCCTACAATGAGCAGTTCTTC
CDR3aa: CASSDGTSGSYNEQFF

j_gene: TRBJ2-7
v_gene: TRBV5-1
abundance: -
d_gene: TRBD2
CDR3nt: TGCGCCAGCAGCTTACAGGGACTAGGCGACGTTCCGTACGAGCAGTACTTC
CDR3aa: CASSLQGLGDVPYEQYF

j_gene: TRBJ2-7
v_gene: TRBV6-5
abundance: -
d_gene: -
CDR3nt: TGTGCCAGCAGTTTAGACAAATACGAGCAGTACTTC
CDR3aa: CASSLDKYEQYF

j_gene: TRBJ2-1
v_gene: TRBV12-5
abundance: once
d_gene: TRBD1
CDR3nt: TGTGCTAGTGGCCTTCCTTGGACAGGGTCCAACAATGAGCAGTTCTTC
CDR3aa: CASGLPWTGSNNEQFF

j_gene: TRBJ1-6
v_gene: TRBV5-8
abundance: -
d_gene: -
CDR3nt: TGTGCCAGCAGCCCCATGGGGACACCTCGGGCGTGGAATTCACCCCTCCACTTT
CDR3aa: CASSPMGTPRAWNSPLHF

j_gene: TRBJ1-2
v_gene: TRBV6-6
abundance: -
d_gene: TRBD1
CDR3nt: TGTGCCAGCAGCGGGGACAGGGGGAACGGCTACACCTTC
CDR3aa: CASSGDRGNGYTF

j_gene: TRBJ2-1
v_gene: TRBV4-1
abundance: many
d_gene: TRBD1
CDR3nt: TGCGCCAGCAGCCAGTACGGACAGGGCTCCTACAATGAGCAGTTCTTC
CDR3aa: CASSQYGQGSYNEQFF

j_gene: TRBJ1-2
v_gene: TRBV18
abundance: -
d_gene: -
CDR3nt: TGTGCCAGCTCACCTCCTTACGGCCTGGGCGTATATGGCTACACCTTC
CDR3aa: CASSPPYGLGVYGYTF

j_gene: TRBJ1-6
v_gene: TRBV3-1/TRBV3-2
abundance: -
d_gene: -
CDR3nt: TGTGCCAGCAGCCAAGATCTCCTTCCCAATTCACCCCTCCACTTT
CDR3aa: CASSQDLLPNSPLHF

j_gene: TRBJ1-1
v_gene: TRBV10-3
abundance: -
d_gene: -
CDR3nt: TGTGCCATGCGGCGGGGGGGCAATCAGAACACTGAAGCTTTCTTT
CDR3aa: CAMRRGGNQNTEAFF

j_gene: TRBJ2-7
v_gene: TRBV14
abundance: -
d_gene: -
CDR3nt: TGTGCCAGCAGCCAAGTAAGGGGGGGCGAGCAGTACTTC
CDR3aa: CASSQVRGGEQYF

j_gene: TRBJ1-4
v_gene: TRBV5-1
abundance: -
d_gene: -
CDR3nt: TGCGCCAGCAGCTTGGGGGAACAGGGAGTCAAACTGTTTTTT
CDR3aa: CASSLGEQGVKLFF

j_gene: TRBJ1-3
v_gene: TRBV12-5
abundance: -
d_gene: -
CDR3nt: TGTGCTAGTGGTTCCGGGACACCAGGAAACACCATATATTTT
CDR3aa: CASGSGTPGNTIYF